The 20 T cell receptor beta chains listed next were all sequenced from one sample in a study of cytomegalovirus exposure and HLA in healthy donors. Here immunoSEQ multiplex PCR was the method, and the copy in TCRdb shows in-frame clones only, minus some. The sample holds some 120,000 clones; around 94% are singletons and the top ten take over 1%. Sequenced: PBMCs. Receptors were obtained from a woman under 30 in good health and CMV-seronegative.

The genes are TRBV5-1 and TRBJ2-6, with D tentatively TRBD1 (6 bases). Trimming pared 4 bases from V and 0 bases from J, leaving 14 bases between. CDR1 is SGHRS and CDR2 is YFSETQ in the germline V gene. This CDR3 has 17 amino acids. The CDR3 DNA sequence: TGCGCCAGCAGCGCACCCGGACAGTACTCTGGGGCCAACGTCCTGACTTTC. Its protein product is CASSAPGQYSGANVLTF.

The chain links TRBV5-4 to TRBJ2-3; 14 bases align to TRBD2. Germline CDR1 and CDR2: SGHNT and YYREEE (reference sequence). CDR3 length: 15 residues. The V and J ends lost 7 bases and 2 bases, in that order; junction bases with no gene match: 3. CDR3 protein: CASGTSGRDTDTQYF. CDR3 in DNA: TGTGCCAGCGGGACTAGCGGGAGAGACACAGATACGCAGTATTTT.

This clone was detected only a few times. This rearrangement joins TRBV7-9 to TRBJ1-2; D ambiguous. Germline CDR1 reads SEHNR; CDR2 reads FQNEAQ (reference sequence). V was trimmed by 5 bases and J by 3 bases, leaving 10 bases between them. The length of the CDR3 is 13 residues. The CDR3 nucleotides are TGTGCCAGCAGCACCTCGAGAGACTATGGCTACACCTTC. Amino acid sequence: CASSTSRDYGYTF.

This clone was detected only once. This chain uses TRBV28 with TRBJ2-7, with D possibly matching TRBD2 (5 bases). Germline V gene sequence: CDR1 MDHEN, CDR2 SYDVKM. CDR3 length: 12 residues. V dropped 2 bases and J dropped 5 bases, with 7 bases sitting between them. Written as DNA, the CDR3 is TGTGCCAGCAGTTTACTAGCAGACGAGCAGTACTTC. Protein product: CASSLLADEQYF.

This sequence joins TRBV27 and TRBJ2-5; the D gene is possibly TRBD2 (5 bases). V was trimmed by 4 bases and J by 7 bases, leaving 13 bases between them. The length of the CDR3 is 13 residues. Per the germline V gene, CDR1 is MNHEY and CDR2 is SMNVEV (reference sequence). In nucleotides, the CDR3 is TGTGCCAGCAGTTCACTAGTTAGTAGGACCCAGTACTTC. Protein product: CASSSLVSRTQYF.

This chain uses TRBV2 with TRBJ2-7, with D maybe TRBD2 (6 bases). V lost 7 bases, J lost 3 bases, and 16 bases lay in between. The CDR3 extends over 14 amino acids. The V gene's germline CDR1 is SNHLY and CDR2 FYNNEI. The CDR3 coding sequence is TGTGCCAGCAACCCGGGGCGGAGGGGCTACGAGCAGTACTTC. As protein: CASNPGRRGYEQYF.

This chain connects TRBV5-5 to TRBJ1-1; D is unresolved. The V end was cut by 0 bases, the J end by 2 bases, with 14 bases between. The CDR3 is made up of 16 amino acids. CDR1 and CDR2 from the germline V gene are SGHKS and YYEKEE (reference sequence). Here the CDR3 reads CASSLAGGWANTEAFF. The CDR3 DNA follows: TGTGCCAGCAGCTTGGCCGGCGGGTGGGCAAACACTGAAGCTTTCTTT. Together with reference TRBV5-5 and TRBJ1-1, the CDR3 gives the full variable domain: DAGVTQSPTHLIKTRGQQVTLRCSPISGHKSVSWYQQVLGQGPQFIFQYYEKEERGRGNFPDRFSARQFPNYSSELNVNALLLGDSALYLCASSLAGGWANTEAFFGQGTRLTVV.

The chain employs TRBV7-9 and TRBJ2-7, with D possibly being TRBD2 (6 bases). CDR3 size: 15 residues. The germline V and J ends were trimmed by 6 bases and 6 bases, with 21 bases remaining between them. CDR1 SEHNR and CDR2 FQNEAQ come from the germline V gene (reference sequence). The CDR3 DNA reads TGTGCCAGCAGTTCCGACGGGAGCCCCGCTCGCGAGCAGTACTTC. It codes for CASSSDGSPAREQYF.

This chain uses TRBV4-2 with TRBJ2-1; TRBD2 aligns across 13 bases. CDR1 LGHNA and CDR2 YNFKEQ come from the germline V gene. J gave up 10 bases and V 3 bases, and 3 bases lay outside the gene matches. This CDR3 is built from 14 residues. CDR3 sequence: CASSHPGLAGEQFF. The CDR3 DNA sequence: TGTGCCAGCAGCCACCCGGGACTAGCGGGAGAGCAGTTCTTC.

The gene calls are TRBV27 and TRBJ2-3; 10 nucleotides align to TRBD2. There are 16 residues in the CDR3. Germline V gene sequence: CDR1 MNHEY, CDR2 SMNVEV (reference sequence). V was clipped by 0 bases and J by 2 bases; unmatched bases: 2. In DNA form, the CDR3 reads TGTGCCAGCAGTTTATCAGCGGGAGGGCCCACAGATACGCAGTATTTT. It codes for CASSLSAGGPTDTQYF.

This chain joins TRBV19 and TRBJ2-6; 7 nucleotides line up with TRBD1. Trimming removed 5 bases from V and 1 base from J; junction bases left unmatched: 8. The CDR3 has 17 amino acids. Looked up from germline, CDR1 is LNHDA and CDR2 is SQIVND (reference sequence). The CDR3 DNA follows: TGTGCCAGTAGTTCGCGACAGGGTACGTCTGGGGCCAACGTCCTGACTTTC. Its protein is CASSSRQGTSGANVLTF.

This clone appeared a single time. This chain joins TRBV5-1 and TRBJ2-5, with D perhaps matching TRBD2 (6 bases). This CDR3 is built from 13 residues. Germline CDR1 SGHRS, CDR2 YFSETQ. The V end lost 5 bases, the J end lost 4 bases, and 12 bases lay between the germline ends. The CDR3 coding sequence is TGCGCCAGCAGACGGGAGCAGGTAGAGACCCAGTACTTC. This encodes CASRREQVETQYF.

This chain uses TRBV19 with TRBJ2-7; the D is unclear. V was shortened by 3 bases and J by 0 bases, with 12 bases between the two germline ends. This CDR3 has 15 amino acids. CDR1 is LNHDA, CDR2 SQIVND, per germline (reference sequence). The CDR3 DNA is TGTGCCAGTAGTATGTACGATTCCAGCTCCTACGAGCAGTACTTC. Residues: CASSMYDSSSYEQYF.

The rearrangement joins TRBV28 to TRBJ1-4; D might be TRBD1 (6 bases). V dropped 6 bases and J dropped 3 bases, with 11 bases sitting between them. Germline V gene lookup returns CDR1 MDHEN and CDR2 SYDVKM. The CDR3 is made up of 14 amino acids. Written as DNA, the CDR3 is TGTGCCAGCAGGGGGCCAGGGGCTAATGAAAAACTGTTTTTT. This encodes CASRGPGANEKLFF.

This rearrangement joins TRBV19 to TRBJ2-7, with unresolved D. The CDR3 runs 15 residues. CDR1 is LNHDA, CDR2 SQIVND, per germline (reference sequence). Between the trimmed V and J ends, which lost 3 bases and 2 bases, there was a span of 14 bases. The DNA for the CDR3 is TGTGCCAGTAGTATTCGTACAGTCCTTACCTACGAGCAGTACTTC. Translation gives CASSIRTVLTYEQYF.

The chain recombines TRBV5-1 with TRBJ2-7; 9 bases are shared with TRBD1. Per germline, CDR1 SGHRS and CDR2 YFSETQ. The CDR3 runs to 16 residues. With V trimmed by 1 base and J by 0 bases, 5 bases remained unmatched. The CDR3 here is CASSLYWTGVSYEQYF. The CDR3 bases are TGCGCCAGCAGCTTGTACTGGACAGGGGTCTCCTACGAGCAGTACTTC.

The genes are TRBV5-1 and TRBJ1-1, with TRBD1 matching over 10 bases. J lost 3 bases, V lost 2 bases, and 4 bases had no gene match. Germline V gene data show CDR1 as SGHRS and CDR2 as YFSETQ. This CDR3 region has 15 residues. The CDR3 nucleotides read TGCGCCAGCAGCTTTACCGGGACAGGGGACACTGAAGCTTTCTTT. It specifies CASSFTGTGDTEAFF.

The chain joins TRBV6-1 to TRBJ1-5, with D possibly TRBD1 on 6 matching bases. The V gene's germline CDR1 is MNHNS and CDR2 SASEGT. Deletions cut 6 bases from V and 6 bases from J, with 12 bases between. The CDR3 length is 13 residues. The CDR3 coding sequence is TGTGCCAGCAGGGACCAGACAGGTCAGCCCCAGCATTTT. Encoded protein: CASRDQTGQPQHF.

This clone was observed a single time. The chain is built from TRBV19 and TRBJ1-4; D remains ambiguous. Germline V lookup: CDR1 LNHDA, CDR2 SQIVND (reference sequence). The CDR3 length is 15 residues. The V and J ends lost 6 bases and 12 bases respectively, with 23 bases between them. The CDR3 region is CASRGGGQDLGELFF. CDR3 nucleotide sequence: TGTGCCAGTAGGGGAGGCGGGCAGGACCTTGGAGAACTGTTTTTT.

The V and J genes are TRBV7-3 and TRBJ2-5, with a tentative D call TRBD2 (6 bases). CDR1 is SGHTA, CDR2 FQGTGA, per germline. The CDR3 is 13 residues long. V lost 3 bases and J lost 5, with 10 bases in between. CDR3 region: CASSFSREETQYF. The DNA of the CDR3 is TGTGCCAGCAGCTTCTCACGGGAGGAGACCCAGTACTTC.